Listed here is a single T cell receptor beta chain. What it binds is unknown. The CDR3 is 16 amino acids. This specimen comes from a study of blood T cells in healthy people across ages. Study outcomes and limitations: Not knowing donor CMV status may have confounded expanded clonotype changes.

A minimum of 5 micrograms of total RNA was extracted per sample. Together with a sample-barcoded 5' primer, a J-beta primer mix was included in a second PCR lasting roughly 6 to 12 cycles. Sequencing of every sample gave 3 million or more CDR3-containing paired-end reads. TCRdb re-derived calls from the 5' RACE reads in MiXCR, one entry per CDR3 protein. The sample carries roughly 1.5 million distinct CDR3 sequences, 40% to 45% recorded once. The sample comprised blood. The rearrangement joins TRBV21-1 to TRBJ1-5. TRBV21-1 is deemed a pseudogene. The TCR was taken from a woman between 18 and 30 years old in good health. CDR3 coding DNA: TGTGCCAGCAGCAAAGGGCCCAAAGGAAGCAATCAGCCCCAGCATTTT. It encodes CASSKGPKGSNQPQHF.